The 18 T cell receptor beta chains given below trace back to one sample, sequenced in a study of blood T cell repertoires in COVID-19. TCRdb's table, derived via immunoSEQ multiplex PCR, lists solely in-frame clones and lacks some. In the table there are under 200,000 clones, 86% of which are singletons. Material: PBMCs or T cells enriched from blood (not recorded which). Receptor source: a woman aged 40 to 50 in a cohort exposed to, infected with or recovered from COVID-19 (not recorded which).

J is TRBJ2-7 and V is TRBV10-3; TRBD2 agrees at 10 bases. There are 13 residues in the CDR3. Germline V lookup: CDR1 ENHRY, CDR2 SYGVKD. The J segment lost 6 bases and the V segment lost 7 bases, leaving 6 bases of the junction unmatched. CDR3 nucleotides: TGTGCCATCACCTCAGCGGGAGGGGTCGAGCAGTACTTC. The encoded protein is CAITSAGGVEQYF.

V usage is TRBV6-1 and J usage is TRBJ1-5; D unclear. Trimming removed 3 bases from V and 1 base from J, with 13 bases in between. Germline CDR1 MNHNS, CDR2 SASEGT. The CDR3 extends over 16 amino acids. The CDR3 here is CASSELGQTSNQPQHF. As DNA, the CDR3 is TGTGCCAGCAGTGAGCTGGGTCAGACAAGCAATCAGCCCCAGCATTTT.

The chain couples TRBV6-5 to TRBJ2-3, with no clear D. The V gene lost 2 bases and the J gene lost 5 bases, with 2 bases spanning the gap. CDR3 length: 11 amino acids. CDR1 MNHEY and CDR2 SVGAGI come from the germline V gene. Here the CDR3 reads CASSYLDTQYF. CDR3 bases: TGTGCCAGCAGTTACCTAGATACGCAGTATTTT.

V is TRBV16 and J is TRBJ1-5; the match to TRBD1 covers 7 bases. The ends lost 3 bases at V and 4 bases at J; junction bases unmatched: 3. The CDR3 totals 14 residues. The germline gives CDR1 KGHSY, CDR2 FQNENV. CDR3 nucleotide sequence: TGTGCCAGCAGCCACCGGGACAGTAATCAGCCCCAGCATTTT. The encoded protein is CASSHRDSNQPQHF.

In its sample, this clone was seen a few times. The chain is built from TRBV28 and TRBJ2-4; no firm D call. From germline, CDR1 is MDHEN and CDR2 SYDVKM. The V gene lost 4 bases and the J gene lost 6 bases, with 22 bases spanning the gap. CDR3 length equals 17 residues. The CDR3 DNA sequence: TGTGCCAGCAGTTCCAATGCCCATCCTCAGGTCCCAAACATTCAGTACTTC. This gives the protein CASSSNAHPQVPNIQYF. The whole variable domain, remainder taken from reference TRBV28 and TRBJ2-4, is DVKVTQSSRYLVKRTGEKVFLECVQDMDHENMFWYRQDPGLGLRLIYFSYDVKMKEKGDIPEGYSVSREKKERFSLILESASTNQTSMYLCASSSNAHPQVPNIQYFGAGTRLSVL.

In its sample, this clone was seen a few times. The V call is TRBV7-2, the J call TRBJ2-3; D gene unclear. In germline, CDR1 is SGHTA, CDR2 FQGNSA. There are 15 residues in the CDR3. Trimming took 1 base from V and 1 from J, leaving 9 bases between them. CDR3 protein: CASSLGRSRTDTQYF. CDR3 sequence (DNA): TGTGCCAGCAGCTTAGGGCGGTCCCGCACAGATACGCAGTATTTT.

The CDR3 region has the DNA TGCGCCAGCAGCCAAGCTGGACTAGCGGGGGGGCAGGGCGATACGCAGTATTTT. This gives the protein CASSQAGLAGGQGDTQYF. The chain has TRBV4-1 and TRBJ2-3; the match to TRBD2 covers 15 bases. CDR3 length: 18 amino acids. Germline V gene sequence: CDR1 MGHRA, CDR2 YSYEKL. The trim removed 1 base at V and 6 bases at J, leaving 8 bases unmatched.

With respect to this clone: This CDR3 is also generated by other DNA sequences in the sample. The chain recombines TRBV11-2 with TRBJ1-2; TRBD1 is a possible D gene (5 bases). Trimming took off 3 bases at V and 2 bases at J, with 7 bases between the two ends. The germline CDR1 and CDR2 sequences are SGHAT and FQNNGV. The length of the CDR3 is 13 residues. The CDR3 sequence: CASSLGQNYGYTF. In nucleotides, the CDR3 is TGTGCCAGCAGCTTGGGGCAGAACTATGGCTACACCTTC.

The chain joins TRBV11-2 to TRBJ2-1; TRBD2 matches at 13 bases. Germline V gene sequence: CDR1 SGHAT, CDR2 FQNNGV. V shed 5 bases, J shed 3 bases, and the junction held 4 bases outside the gene matches. This CDR3 has 16 amino acids. The CDR3 reads CASSVGLAGDYNEQFF. The CDR3 bases are TGTGCCAGCAGCGTCGGACTAGCGGGAGACTACAATGAGCAGTTCTTC. Full variable domain (outside the CDR3, taken from reference TRBV11-2 and TRBJ2-1): EAGVAQSPRYKIIEKRQSVAFWCNPISGHATLYWYQQILGQGPKLLIQFQNNGVVDDSQLPKDRFSAERLKGVDSTLKIQPAKLEDSAVYLCASSVGLAGDYNEQFFGPGTRLTVL.

V usage is TRBV7-9 and J usage is TRBJ1-2; TRBD1 matches at 9 bases. The germline V gene encodes CDR1 SEHNR and CDR2 FQNEAQ (reference sequence). With 5 bases clipped from V and 5 bases from J, the junction kept 6 bases outside the gene matches. This CDR3 has 14 residues. The CDR3 DNA reads TGTGCCAGCAGCCCCTACGACAGGGGGTATGGCTACACCTTC. Its translation is CASSPYDRGYGYTF.

This sequence joins TRBV27 and TRBJ2-5, with a weak D call TRBD1 (5 bases). In germline, CDR1 is MNHEY, CDR2 SMNVEV (reference sequence). Trimming left V 9 bases short and J 1 base short, with 12 bases between. This CDR3 has 13 residues. The CDR3 DNA sequence: TGTGCCAGTAGGGGCAGCCTCCAAGAGACCCAGTACTTC. Its translation: CASRGSLQETQYF.

V gene TRBV29-1 combines with J gene TRBJ2-5, with TRBD1 as a possible D gene (6 bases). Trimming took 5 bases from V and 5 from J, leaving 15 bases between them. The CDR3 has 13 amino acids. Per the germline V gene, CDR1 is SQVTM and CDR2 is ANQGSEA. In DNA, the CDR3 is TGCAGCGTTACACCTCAGGGGCCGGAGACCCAGTACTTC. It translates to CSVTPQGPETQYF.

The rearrangement links TRBV11-3 to TRBJ2-7; tentative D call: TRBD1 (5 bases). The CDR3 consists of 13 residues. Deletions cut 1 base from V and 5 bases from J, with 9 bases between. CDR1 and CDR2 (germline): SGHNT, YENEEA. The chain's CDR3 is CASSLAVGDEQYF. CDR3 sequence (DNA): TGTGCCAGCAGCTTAGCAGTAGGGGACGAGCAGTACTTC.

This chain joins TRBV6-5 and TRBJ1-6; D is possibly TRBD1 (5 bases). CDR1 is MNHEY and CDR2 is SVGAGI in the germline V gene. The germline V and J ends were trimmed by 2 bases and 6 bases, with 11 bases remaining between them. CDR3 length: 15 residues. The CDR3 reads CASSYIQGGNSPLHF. The DNA for the CDR3 is TGTGCCAGCAGTTACATTCAGGGAGGTAATTCACCCCTCCACTTT.

The chain employs TRBV9 and TRBJ2-3; weak D call: TRBD1 (6 bases). The CDR3 spans 13 residues. The V end lost 0 bases, the J end lost 6 bases, and 8 bases lay between the germline ends. Germline CDR1 SGDLS, CDR2 YYNGEE. CDR3 residues: CASSVGQADTQYF. The CDR3 DNA reads as TGTGCCAGCAGCGTAGGACAGGCTGATACGCAGTATTTT. Based on the CDR3 plus reference TRBV9 and TRBJ2-3, the full variable domain is DSGVTQTPKHLITATGQRVTLRCSPRSGDLSVYWYQQSLDQGLQFLIQYYNGEERAKGNILERFSAQQFPDLHSELNLSSLELGDSALYFCASSVGQADTQYFGPGTRLTVL.

The rearrangement links TRBV12-3 or TRBV12-4 to TRBJ2-7; D remains unclear. Trimming shortened V by 5 bases and J by 3 bases, and 8 bases separated the two germline ends. The CDR3 has 12 residues. The CDR3 sequence: CASSGDFYEQYF. DNA for the CDR3: TGTGCCAGCAGTGGAGACTTCTACGAGCAGTACTTC.

The chain links TRBV9 to TRBJ2-3; D possibly corresponds to TRBD2 (5 bases). The CDR3 totals 17 residues. V lost 0 bases to trimming and J lost 4 bases, with 18 bases between them. The V gene's germline CDR1 is SGDLS and CDR2 YYNGEE. This CDR3 reads CASSVGGPRIRADTQYF. The CDR3 coding sequence is TGTGCCAGCAGCGTAGGCGGGCCAAGGATTAGGGCAGATACGCAGTATTTT.

The rearrangement links TRBV5-4 to TRBJ1-1; 9 nucleotides align to TRBD1. Per germline, CDR1 SGHNT and CDR2 YYREEE (reference sequence). V lost 4 bases, J lost 0 bases, and 13 bases stayed unmatched. This CDR3 comprises 18 residues. This CDR3 reads CASSAPAGTGRMNTEAFF. CDR3 sequence (DNA): TGTGCCAGCAGCGCCCCCGCCGGGACAGGGCGCATGAACACTGAAGCTTTCTTT. The full variable domain, in which reference TRBV5-4 and TRBJ1-1 provide the parts outside the CDR3, is ETGVTQSPTHLIKTRGQQVTLRCSSQSGHNTVSWYQQALGQGPQFIFQYYREEENGRGNFPPRFSGLQFPNYSSELNVNALELDDSALYLCASSAPAGTGRMNTEAFFGQGTRLTVV.